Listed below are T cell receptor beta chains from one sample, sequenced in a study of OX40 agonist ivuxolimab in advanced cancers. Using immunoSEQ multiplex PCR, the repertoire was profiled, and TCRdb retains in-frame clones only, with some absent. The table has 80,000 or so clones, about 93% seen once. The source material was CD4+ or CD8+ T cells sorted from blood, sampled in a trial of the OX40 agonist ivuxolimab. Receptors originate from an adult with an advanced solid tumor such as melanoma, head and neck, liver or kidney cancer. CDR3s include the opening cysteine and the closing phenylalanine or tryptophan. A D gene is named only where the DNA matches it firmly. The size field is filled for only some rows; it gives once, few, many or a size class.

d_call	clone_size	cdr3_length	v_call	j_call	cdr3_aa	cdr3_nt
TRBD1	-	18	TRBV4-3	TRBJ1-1	CASSPFGDSGGPGDEAFF	TGCGCCAGCAGCCCCTTTGGGGACAGTGGGGGACCGGGTGATGAAGCTTTCTTT
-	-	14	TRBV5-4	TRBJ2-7	CASSLGQAAYEQYF	TGTGCCAGCAGCTTGGGACAGGCCGCCTACGAGCAGTACTTC
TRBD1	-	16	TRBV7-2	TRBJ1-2	CASSRADRGRFYGYTF	TGTGCCAGCAGCCGGGCGGACAGGGGGCGTTTCTATGGCTACACCTTC
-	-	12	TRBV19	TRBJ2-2	CATPLATGELFF	TGTGCCACCCCTTTGGCTACCGGGGAGCTGTTTTTT
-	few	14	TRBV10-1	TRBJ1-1	CASSESGTNTEAFF	TGCGCCAGCAGTGAGTCCGGGACCAACACTGAAGCTTTCTTT
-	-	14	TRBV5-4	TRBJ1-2	CASSLPQTNYGYTF	TGTGCCAGCAGCTTGCCCCAGACTAACTATGGCTACACCTTC
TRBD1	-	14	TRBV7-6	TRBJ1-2	CASSLGQGGYGYTF	TGTGCCAGCAGCTTAGGACAGGGAGGCTATGGCTACACCTTC
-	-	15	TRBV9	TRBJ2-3	CASSVGGASTDTQYF	TGTGCCAGCAGCGTAGGGGGGGCGAGCACAGATACGCAGTATTTT
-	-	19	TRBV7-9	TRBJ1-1	CASIAPISGHASMNTEAFF	TGTGCCAGCATCGCCCCAATATCGGGGCACGCCTCCATGAACACTGAAGCTTTCTTT
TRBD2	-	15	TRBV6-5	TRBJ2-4	CASSVSGRRKNIQYF	TGTGCCAGCAGCGTAAGCGGGAGGAGGAAAAACATTCAGTACTTC
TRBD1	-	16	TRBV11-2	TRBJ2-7	CASSLVTWTGYYEQYF	TGTGCCAGCAGCTTAGTGACTTGGACAGGCTACTACGAGCAGTACTTC
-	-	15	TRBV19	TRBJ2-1	CASSISGSGYNEQFF	TGTGCCAGTAGTATCTCGGGGTCGGGGTACAATGAGCAGTTCTTC
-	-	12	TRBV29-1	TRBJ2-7	CSVELRDYEQYF	TGCAGCGTTGAACTGCGGGACTACGAGCAGTACTTC
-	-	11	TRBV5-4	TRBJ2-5	CASSSQETQYF	TGTGCCAGCAGCTCCCAAGAGACCCAGTACTTC
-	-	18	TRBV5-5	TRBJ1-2	CASSLGSGGRDNNYGYTF	TGTGCCAGCAGCTTGGGTTCTGGTGGCCGGGACAATAACTATGGCTACACCTTC
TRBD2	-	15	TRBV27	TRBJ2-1	CASSLTSGSGNEQFF	TGTGCCAGCAGCCTTACTAGCGGGAGTGGGAATGAGCAGTTCTTC
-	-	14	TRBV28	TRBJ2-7	CASSSLDPLYEQYF	TGTGCCAGCAGTTCCCTTGACCCTCTCTACGAGCAGTACTTC
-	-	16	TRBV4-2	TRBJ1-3	CASSQDKGQSGNTIYF	TGTGCCAGCAGCCAAGACAAGGGTCAGTCGGGAAACACCATATATTTT
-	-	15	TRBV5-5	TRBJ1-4	CASSLSTPINEKLFF	TGTGCCAGCAGCTTGTCAACCCCAATCAATGAAAAACTGTTTTTT
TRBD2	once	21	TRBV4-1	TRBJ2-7	CASSHSLGGPFSGRTPYEQYF	TGCGCCAGCAGCCATTCATTGGGAGGGCCTTTTAGCGGGAGGACCCCCTACGAGCAGTACTTC
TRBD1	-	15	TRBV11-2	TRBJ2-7	CASVPSGQGFYEQYF	TGTGCCAGCGTCCCGTCGGGACAGGGATTTTACGAGCAGTACTTC
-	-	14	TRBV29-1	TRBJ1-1	CSVPSHRLREEAFF	TGCAGCGTGCCGTCCCATCGGCTCCGGGAAGAAGCTTTCTTT
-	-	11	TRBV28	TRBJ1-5	CASSAYQPQHF	TGTGCCAGCAGCGCCTATCAGCCCCAGCATTTT
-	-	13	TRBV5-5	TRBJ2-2	CASSFRLTGELFF	TGTGCCAGCAGCTTCAGACTCACCGGGGAGCTGTTTTTT
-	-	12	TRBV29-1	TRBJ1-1	CSVDRADTEAFF	TGCAGCGTTGACAGGGCGGACACTGAAGCTTTCTTT
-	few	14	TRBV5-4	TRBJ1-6	CASKVDAYNSPLHF	TGTGCCAGCAAAGTGGACGCCTATAATTCACCCCTCCACTTT
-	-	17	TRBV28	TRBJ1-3	CASSLVVSSGSGNTIYF	TGTGCCAGCAGTTTGGTGGTTTCTTCGGGGTCTGGAAACACCATATATTTT
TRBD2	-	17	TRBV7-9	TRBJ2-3	CASSSSWREGPKDTQYF	TGTGCCAGCAGCTCCTCGTGGCGGGAGGGCCCGAAAGATACGCAGTATTTT
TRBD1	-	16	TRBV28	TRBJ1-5	CASRGDRDYSNQPQHF	TGTGCCAGCAGGGGGGACAGGGACTATAGCAATCAGCCCCAGCATTTT
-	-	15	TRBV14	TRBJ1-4	CASSQDTSGNEKLFF	TGTGCCAGCAGCCAGGACACCTCGGGTAATGAAAAACTGTTTTTT
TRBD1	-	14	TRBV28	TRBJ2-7	CASSFGDRVYEQYF	TGTGCCAGCAGTTTTGGGGACAGGGTTTACGAGCAGTACTTC
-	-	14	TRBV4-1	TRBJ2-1	CASSREGGFNEQFF	TGCGCCAGCAGCCGAGAGGGGGGTTTCAATGAGCAGTTCTTC
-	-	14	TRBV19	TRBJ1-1	CASSIDGGNTEAFF	TGTGCCAGTAGTATAGATGGGGGGAACACTGAAGCTTTCTTT
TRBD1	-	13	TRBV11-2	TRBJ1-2	CASTRQGARGYTF	TGTGCCAGCACCCGACAGGGGGCTCGCGGCTACACCTTC
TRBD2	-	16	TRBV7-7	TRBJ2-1	CASSPPGLAGGNEQFF	TGTGCCAGCAGCCCACCGGGACTAGCGGGGGGGAATGAGCAGTTCTTC
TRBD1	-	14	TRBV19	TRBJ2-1	CASRGQGFLGEQFF	TGTGCCAGCCGGGGACAGGGATTTTTAGGTGAGCAGTTCTTC
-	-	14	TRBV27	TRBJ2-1	CASADKIWLDSQFF	TGTGCCAGCGCCGACAAAATATGGTTGGACTCACAGTTCTTC
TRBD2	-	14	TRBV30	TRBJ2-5	CAWSVLADQETQYF	TGTGCCTGGAGTGTACTAGCGGACCAAGAGACCCAGTACTTC
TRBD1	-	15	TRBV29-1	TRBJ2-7	CSVEGGQGPPYEQYF	TGCAGCGTTGAAGGGGGACAGGGGCCCCCCTACGAGCAGTACTTC
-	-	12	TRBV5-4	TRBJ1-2	CASSLDSYGYTF	TGTGCCAGCAGCCTGGACAGCTATGGCTACACCTTC
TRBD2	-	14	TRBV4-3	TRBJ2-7	CASSPGGIGYEQYF	TGCGCCAGCAGCCCGGGGGGGATAGGCTACGAGCAGTACTTC
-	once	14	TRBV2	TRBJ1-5	CASRGGGRRQPQHF	TGTGCCAGCAGGGGAGGGGGAAGGCGTCAGCCCCAGCATTTT
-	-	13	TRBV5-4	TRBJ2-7	CASTHPITYEQYF	TGTGCCAGCACCCATCCCATTACCTACGAGCAGTACTTC
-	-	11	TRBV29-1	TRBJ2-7	CSVLSSYEQYF	TGCAGCGTTCTCAGTTCCTACGAGCAGTACTTC
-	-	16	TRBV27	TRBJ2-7	CASSDWAGTSSYEQYF	TGTGCCAGCAGTGACTGGGCGGGGACCAGCTCCTACGAGCAGTACTTC